A single sample is the source of the 21 T cell receptor beta chains below, sequenced in a study of OX40 agonist ivuxolimab in advanced cancers. This table comes from immunoSEQ multiplex PCR, and its TCRdb copy is limited to in-frame clones, with some not included. Of nearly 20,000 clones listed, roughly 85% are singletons. The sequencing here drew on CD4+ or CD8+ T cells sorted from blood, taken in a trial of the OX40 agonist ivuxolimab. These receptors all come from an adult with an advanced solid tumor such as melanoma, head and neck, liver or kidney cancer.

The chain joins TRBV28 to TRBJ2-1; TRBD2 agrees at 12 bases. Losses at the gene ends were 2 bases for V and 15 bases for J; bases not matched to a gene: 11. This CDR3 spans 15 amino acids. Germline values: CDR1 MDHEN, CDR2 SYDVKM. CDR3: CASSLRTSGTLSAFF. The CDR3 DNA sequence: TGTGCCAGCAGTTTACGGACTAGCGGGACACTAAGTGCGTTCTTC. Filled out from reference TRBV28 and TRBJ2-1, the complete variable domain reads DVKVTQSSRYLVKRTGEKVFLECVQDMDHENMFWYRQDPGLGLRLIYFSYDVKMKEKGDIPEGYSVSREKKERFSLILESASTNQTSMYLCASSLRTSGTLSAFFGPGTRLTVL.

The chain carries TRBV7-8 and TRBJ2-1; D not resolved. The germline V gene encodes CDR1 SGHVS and CDR2 FQNEAQ. Trimming cost V 2 bases and J 7 bases, with 9 bases left between them. This CDR3 spans 13 amino acids. The CDR3 loop is CASSLPSLNEQFF. CDR3 DNA sequence: TGTGCCAGCAGCTTACCCAGTTTAAATGAGCAGTTCTTC.

This rearrangement joins TRBV6-6 to TRBJ1-2; no clear D gene. Per germline, CDR1 MNHNY and CDR2 SVGAGI (reference sequence). The CDR3 runs to 13 residues. Trimming removed 7 bases from V and 3 bases from J, with 12 bases in between. CDR3 amino acids: CASTLRRDYGYTF. CDR3 nucleotide sequence: TGTGCCAGCACCCTCAGGAGAGACTATGGCTACACCTTC.

The chain couples TRBV13 to TRBJ1-1; D is undetermined. Germline lookup yields CDR1 PRHDT and CDR2 FYEKMQ (reference sequence). The CDR3 is 12 amino acids. V gave up 1 base and J gave up 4 bases, with 4 bases separating them. The CDR3 region is CASSLVRTEAFF. Written as DNA, the CDR3 is TGTGCCAGCAGCTTAGTCCGCACTGAAGCTTTCTTT.

This clone showed up many times. V and J are TRBV25-1 and TRBJ2-7; TRBD1 matches 9 bases. The CDR3 is 13 amino acids. V lost 6 bases to trimming and J lost 4 bases; unmatched junction nucleotides: 4. From germline, CDR1 is MGHDK and CDR2 SYGVNS. The chain's CDR3 is CASRPGQGYEQYF. The CDR3 bases are TGTGCCAGCAGACCGGGACAGGGTTACGAGCAGTACTTC.

The V call is TRBV9, the J call TRBJ2-5; 7 bases map to TRBD2. The CDR3 length is 15 residues. Germline V lookup: CDR1 SGDLS, CDR2 YYNGEE. Unmatched junction bases numbered 6, after V lost 3 bases and J lost 1 base. Here the CDR3 reads CASSDKRGPQETQYF. In DNA form, the CDR3 reads TGTGCCAGCAGCGACAAGCGGGGTCCCCAAGAGACCCAGTACTTC.

The chain combines TRBV4-1 with TRBJ1-2, with 9 bases lining up with TRBD1. From germline, CDR1 is MGHRA and CDR2 YSYEKL. The CDR3 has 19 amino acids. With 0 bases clipped from V and 0 bases from J, the junction kept 11 bases outside the gene matches. CDR3 loop: CASSQEPRVRQGANYGYTF. CDR3 DNA: TGCGCCAGCAGCCAAGAACCTAGAGTTCGACAGGGGGCTAACTATGGCTACACCTTC.

This clone has just one count. The chain joins TRBV13 to TRBJ1-1; 7 bases line up with TRBD1. V shed 10 bases, J shed 0 bases, and the junction held 5 bases outside the gene matches. The CDR3 contains 13 residues. Germline V gene sequence: CDR1 PRHDT, CDR2 FYEKMQ (reference sequence). The CDR3 protein is CATQDRLNTEAFF. CDR3 nucleotide sequence: TGTGCCACACAGGACAGGCTGAACACTGAAGCTTTCTTT.

J is TRBJ2-7 and V is TRBV7-2; 11 bases are a match to TRBD1. Per germline, CDR1 SGHTA and CDR2 FQGNSA. Trimming cost V 6 bases and J 2 bases; bases outside gene matches: 6. The CDR3 length is 15 residues. The CDR3 here is CASSSPGQGAYEQYF. The DNA for the CDR3 is TGTGCCAGCAGTTCACCGGGACAGGGGGCCTACGAGCAGTACTTC.

The V gene is TRBV2, the J gene TRBJ1-1; D remains unclear. Between the trimmed V and J ends, which lost 6 bases and 1 base, there was a span of 9 bases. Per the germline V gene, CDR1 is SNHLY and CDR2 is FYNNEI. This CDR3 has 13 residues. CDR3 DNA: TGTGCCAGCAGAAGGGTGTGGAACACTGAAGCTTTCTTT. Amino acids: CASRRVWNTEAFF.

V usage is TRBV27 and J usage is TRBJ2-1; D is ambiguous. The V gene's germline CDR1 is MNHEY and CDR2 SMNVEV (reference sequence). CDR3 length: 12 residues. Trimming stripped 6 bases from V and 3 bases from J, with 6 bases between. The DNA for the CDR3 is TGTGCCAGCAGGGATTACTACAATGAGCAGTTCTTC. It yields the protein CASRDYYNEQFF.

On this clone: Other DNA sequences in the sample encode the same CDR3. The chain links TRBV6-1 to TRBJ2-3, with TRBD2 matching over 7 bases. Germline CDR1 and CDR2: MNHNS and SASEGT. J lost 0 bases, V lost 0 bases, and 6 bases had no gene match. This CDR3 spans 17 amino acids. CDR3 amino acids: CASSEALAGRSTDTQYF. CDR3 nucleotide sequence: TGTGCCAGCAGTGAAGCATTAGCGGGCCGGAGCACAGATACGCAGTATTTT.

J is TRBJ2-5 and V is TRBV5-5, with 9 bases aligning to TRBD1. V was clipped by 3 bases and J by 1 base; unmatched bases: 10. Per germline, CDR1 SGHKS and CDR2 YYEKEE (reference sequence). CDR3 length equals 17 residues. The CDR3 loop is CASSSPDRGSFQETQYF. CDR3 nucleotides: TGTGCCAGCAGCTCCCCGGACAGGGGAAGCTTCCAAGAGACCCAGTACTTC.

The chain is built from TRBV11-2 and TRBJ2-3; maybe TRBD2 (5 bases). Germline V gene lookup returns CDR1 SGHAT and CDR2 FQNNGV. Trimming left V 1 base short and J 0 bases short, with 11 bases between. The CDR3 is made up of 16 amino acids. The CDR3 here is CASSLVLGYSTDTQYF. In DNA, the CDR3 is TGTGCCAGCAGCTTAGTACTAGGGTATAGCACAGATACGCAGTATTTT. The full variable domain, with the rest looked up from reference TRBV11-2 and TRBJ2-3, is EAGVAQSPRYKIIEKRQSVAFWCNPISGHATLYWYQQILGQGPKLLIQFQNNGVVDDSQLPKDRFSAERLKGVDSTLKIQPAKLEDSAVYLCASSLVLGYSTDTQYFGPGTRLTVL.

This clone appeared a single time. This may stem from a read error, because a much larger clone lies one nucleotide away. The rearrangement links TRBV4-3 to TRBJ2-7; D ambiguous. The CDR3 has 13 residues. From germline, CDR1 is LGHNA and CDR2 YSLEER. The CDR3 nucleotides are TGCGCCGGCAGCCAAGATGGTAGCTACGAGCAGTACTTC. It codes for CAGSQDGSYEQYF.

The CDR3 spells CAWNSGQASYEQYF. CDR3 sequence (DNA): TGTGCCTGGAACTCGGGACAGGCGAGCTACGAGCAGTACTTC. The J gene is TRBJ2-7, the V gene TRBV30, with 8 bases identical to TRBD1. This CDR3 is 14 amino acids long. The J segment lost 3 bases and the V segment lost 4 bases, leaving 8 bases of the junction unmatched. Germline V lookup: CDR1 GTSNPN, CDR2 SVGIG (reference sequence).

The CDR3 sequence is CATSSWVRAPDQPQHF. The CDR3 coding sequence is TGTGCCACCAGCAGTTGGGTTAGGGCTCCCGATCAGCCCCAGCATTTT. The chain couples TRBV15 to TRBJ1-5; D uncertain. CDR3 length: 16 residues. V was trimmed by 3 bases and J by 5 bases, leaving 17 bases between them. The V gene's germline CDR1 is LNHNV and CDR2 YYDKDF (reference sequence). The full variable domain, rest sourced from reference TRBV15 and TRBJ1-5, is DAMVIQNPRYQVTQFGKPVTLSCSQTLNHNVMYWYQQKSSQAPKLLFHYYDKDFNNEADTPDNFQSRRPNTSFCFLDIRSPGLGDTAMYLCATSSWVRAPDQPQHFGDGTRLSIL.

V and J are TRBV6-5 and TRBJ1-5, with 7 bases lining up with TRBD1. The CDR3 contains 13 residues. Trimming at V came to 5 bases and at J to 4 bases, leaving 2 bases not matched to a gene. The germline V gene has CDR1 MNHEY and CDR2 SVGAGI. CDR3 region: CASSPGGNQPQHF. CDR3 in DNA: TGTGCCAGCAGTCCAGGGGGGAATCAGCCCCAGCATTTT.

The gene calls are TRBV6-5 and TRBJ1-2; no clear D gene. Germline CDR1 is MNHEY and CDR2 is SVGAGI. This CDR3 has 14 residues. The germline V and J ends were trimmed by 6 bases and 0 bases, with 11 bases remaining between them. The CDR3: CASSLSTANYGYTF. The CDR3 bases are TGTGCCAGCAGCCTCTCCACAGCTAACTATGGCTACACCTTC.

In DNA, the CDR3 is TGTGCCAGCAGCGGATACGGACAGGTTAACACTGAAGCTTTCTTT. This sequence encodes CASSGYGQVNTEAFF. The chain uses TRBV11-2 and TRBJ1-1; TRBD1 matches at 7 bases. CDR1 and CDR2 from the germline V gene are SGHAT and FQNNGV. The CDR3 loop spans 15 amino acids. With V trimmed by 5 bases and J by 2 bases, 8 bases remained unmatched.

This chain uses TRBV29-1 with TRBJ2-3, with D perhaps matching TRBD1 or TRBD2 (5 bases each). Per germline, CDR1 SQVTM and CDR2 ANQGSEA. V was cut by 1 base and J by 0 bases, with 14 bases left in between. The CDR3 extends over 16 amino acids. The CDR3 loop reads CSVEARDETSTDTQYF. CDR3 nucleotide sequence: TGCAGCGTTGAAGCCCGGGACGAAACTAGCACAGATACGCAGTATTTT.